The 20 T cell receptor beta chains below were found in one sample sequenced in a study of shared clonotypes between healthy human individuals. TCRdb's table, derived via immunoSEQ multiplex PCR, lists solely in-frame clones and lacks some. Seen here are 1.5 million to 1.9 million clones, about 98% observed once, and the top ten hold 0.4% to 0.55%. The sample comprised naive CD4+ T cells sorted from blood. As to subset: CD45RA+ positively selected. These receptor sequences come from a man aged 25 to 40 in good health.

The chain joins TRBV7-2 to TRBJ2-1, with no clear D. The CDR3 sequence is 13 residues long. The V gene lost 1 base and the J gene lost 10 bases, with 11 bases spanning the gap. Germline V gives CDR1 SGHTA, CDR2 FQGNSA. The CDR3 DNA follows: TGTGCCAGCAGCTTAGGAGGAAGTTCCGAGCAGTTCTTC. It is translated as CASSLGGSSEQFF.

The chain couples TRBV5-1 to TRBJ1-5; D not certain. Germline V CDR1 and CDR2: SGHRS, YFSETQ. The CDR3 has 14 amino acids. The ends were cut back, 0 bases at V and 7 bases at J, with 11 bases in the middle. The CDR3 DNA sequence: TGCGCCAGCAGCTTGGAGGGTTCGGAGCAGCCCCAGCATTTT. This translates into CASSLEGSEQPQHF.

V usage is TRBV6-6 and J usage is TRBJ1-4; no definite D call. The CDR3 covers 11 residues. Per germline, CDR1 MNHNY and CDR2 SVGAGI (reference sequence). Trimming pared 5 bases from V and 7 bases from J, leaving 5 bases between. CDR3 coding DNA: TGTGCCAGCAGTCCTGTTGAAAAACTGTTTTTT. It specifies CASSPVEKLFF.

This sequence joins TRBV11-2 and TRBJ1-1; D remains unclear. The germline CDR1 and CDR2 sequences are SGHAT and FQNNGV. This CDR3 spans 15 amino acids. V was trimmed by 4 bases and J by 1 base, leaving 13 bases between them. The CDR3 loop is CASSSGPAGNTEAFF. The CDR3 coding sequence is TGTGCCAGCAGCTCCGGGCCGGCGGGGAACACTGAAGCTTTCTTT.

The V and J genes are TRBV5-1 and TRBJ2-1, with D possibly matching TRBD1 (5 bases). This CDR3 has 15 residues. Germline loops: CDR1 SGHRS, CDR2 YFSETQ. The V end was cut by 6 bases, the J end by 9 bases, with 22 bases between. CDR3 DNA: TGCGCCAGCACCTCTGCTGGGGCTCCATTGGGTGAGCAGTTCTTC. Its protein product is CASTSAGAPLGEQFF.

The chain combines TRBV5-1 with TRBJ1-2, with 12 bases that match TRBD1. Germline V gene lookup returns CDR1 SGHRS and CDR2 YFSETQ. After removal of 3 bases from V and 10 bases from J, the junction contained 10 bases not matched to a gene. The CDR3 covers 15 residues. The CDR3 bases are TGCGCCAGCAGCTGGATGGGACAGGGGGCCGAGGTCTACACCTTC. Translated, it gives CASSWMGQGAEVYTF.

This chain links TRBV2 with TRBJ1-4, with a tentative D call TRBD1 (6 bases). Germline V lookup: CDR1 SNHLY, CDR2 FYNNEI. V was trimmed by 11 bases and J by 5 bases, leaving 12 bases between them. CDR3 length: 12 residues. CDR3 in amino acids: CAGGGGNEKLFF. The CDR3 DNA is TGTGCCGGCGGAGGGGGGAATGAAAAACTGTTTTTT.

V usage is TRBV5-1 and J usage is TRBJ2-2, with D perhaps TRBD2 (6 bases). Trimming shortened V by 0 bases and J by 5 bases, and 14 bases separated the two germline ends. This CDR3 has 16 residues. The germline gives CDR1 SGHRS, CDR2 YFSETQ. CDR3 bases: TGCGCCAGCAGCTTGGCGAGTGGGAGGTCGACCGGGGAGCTGTTTTTT. It encodes CASSLASGRSTGELFF.

On this clone itself: Other DNA sequences from this sample encode an identical CDR3 as well. V usage is TRBV30 and J usage is TRBJ1-3; no definite D call. This CDR3 is built from 12 residues. V gave up 3 bases and J gave up 3 bases, with 6 bases separating them. Germline V lookup: CDR1 GTSNPN, CDR2 SVGIG (reference sequence). The CDR3 region has the DNA TGTGCCTGGAGGCCCAGTGGAAACACCATATATTTT. Its translation is CAWRPSGNTIYF.

The rearrangement links TRBV28 to TRBJ2-1, with TRBD2 matching over 13 bases. The V segment lost 2 bases and the J segment 6 bases; nucleotides outside the gene matches: 4. Germline V lookup: CDR1 MDHEN, CDR2 SYDVKM. The CDR3 extends over 16 amino acids. This CDR3 is CASSLPTSGRANEQFF. The CDR3 bases are TGTGCCAGCAGTTTACCCACTAGCGGGAGGGCCAATGAGCAGTTCTTC.

The rearrangement links TRBV28 to TRBJ1-5; weak D call: TRBD1 (5 bases). The CDR3 covers 15 residues. With 5 bases removed from V and 5 bases from J, the gap between germline ends came to 16 bases. The germline V gene has CDR1 MDHEN and CDR2 SYDVKM. The CDR3 DNA follows: TGTGCCAGCAGTGAAAGAACAGGTAATTATCAGCCCCAGCATTTT. Translation gives CASSERTGNYQPQHF.

V gene TRBV19 combines with J gene TRBJ1-1; D remains unclear. The CDR3 is 13 residues long. Deletions cut 4 bases from V and 4 bases from J, with 10 bases between. Germline lookup yields CDR1 LNHDA and CDR2 SQIVND (reference sequence). The CDR3 here is CASSNQVGTEAFF. DNA for the CDR3: TGTGCCAGTAGTAACCAGGTGGGCACTGAAGCTTTCTTT.

This chain uses TRBV28 with TRBJ2-7; unclear D gene. Germline assignment: CDR1 MDHEN and CDR2 SYDVKM. Trimming shortened V by 6 bases and J by 0 bases, and 15 bases separated the two germline ends. The CDR3 is 15 residues long. Here the CDR3 reads CASRYPLGSSYEQYF. DNA for the CDR3: TGTGCCAGCAGATACCCCCTGGGCAGCTCCTACGAGCAGTACTTC.

CDR3: CASSEAPGGGRYEKLFF. Written as DNA, the CDR3 is TGTGCCAGCAGCGAGGCCCCGGGGGGGGGCCGATATGAAAAACTGTTTTTT. The chain employs TRBV9 and TRBJ1-4, with D possibly TRBD1 on 6 matching bases. This CDR3 contains 17 residues. Germline CDR1 reads SGDLS; CDR2 reads YYNGEE. V shed 3 bases and J shed 6 bases, with 21 bases lying between them.

This rearrangement joins TRBV2 to TRBJ2-5; TRBD2 aligns across 11 bases. The CDR3 consists of 15 residues. From germline, CDR1 is SNHLY and CDR2 FYNNEI. The V gene end was trimmed by 7 bases and the J gene end by 6 bases; junction bases not matched to a gene: 10. In DNA form, the CDR3 reads TGTGCCAGCATAGGGGGTAGCGGGAGGGCCCAGACCCAGTACTTC. It encodes CASIGGSGRAQTQYF. The variable domain in full, with the rest retrieved from reference TRBV2 and TRBJ2-5, is EPEVTQTPSHQVTQMGQEVILRCVPISNHLYFYWYRQILGQKVEFLVSFYNNEISEKSEIFDDQFSVERPDGSNFTLKIRSTKLEDSAMYFCASIGGSGRAQTQYFGPGTRLLVL.

In this sample, this clone turned up once. This sequence joins TRBV19 and TRBJ2-5, with 16 bases lining up with TRBD2. The CDR3 consists of 16 residues. Trimming at V came to 10 bases and at J to 4 bases, leaving 9 bases not matched to a gene. CDR1 and CDR2 from the germline V gene are LNHDA and SQIVND (reference sequence). CDR3: CATRGLAGGPPETQYF. In DNA, the CDR3 is TGTGCCACCCGGGGACTAGCGGGAGGGCCTCCAGAGACCCAGTACTTC.

The chain employs TRBV7-9 and TRBJ2-1; D might be TRBD1 (6 bases). The V gene lost 5 bases and the J gene lost 4 bases, with 15 bases spanning the gap. The CDR3 totals 15 residues. CDR1 and CDR2 from the germline V gene are SEHNR and FQNEAQ (reference sequence). CDR3 in amino acids: CASSGGANLYNEQFF. CDR3 coding DNA: TGTGCCAGCAGCGGGGGCGCTAATCTGTACAATGAGCAGTTCTTC.

The rearrangement joins TRBV7-2 to TRBJ2-7, with D possibly TRBD2 on 6 matching bases. Trimming pared 5 bases from V and 1 base from J, leaving 12 bases between. From germline, CDR1 is SGHTA and CDR2 FQGNSA. The CDR3 runs 14 residues. CDR3 sequence reads: CASSPFAGSYEQYF. The CDR3 DNA sequence: TGTGCCAGCAGCCCCTTTGCGGGGTCCTACGAGCAGTACTTC.

This CDR3 reads CARRREMADTQYF. The CDR3 DNA reads TGTGCCAGGCGGCGGGAGATGGCAGATACGCAGTATTTT. The chain recombines TRBV6-1 with TRBJ2-3; 7 positions agree with TRBD2. The CDR3 runs 13 residues. V dropped 9 bases and J dropped 4; count of bases not matched to a gene: 7. The germline gives CDR1 MNHNS, CDR2 SASEGT.

This rearrangement joins TRBV10-1 to TRBJ2-7, with unresolved D. CDR3 length: 13 amino acids. Per the germline V gene, CDR1 is WNHNN and CDR2 is SYGVQD (reference sequence). The V end lost 10 bases, the J end lost 3 bases, and 16 bases lay between the germline ends. In DNA, the CDR3 is TGCGCCACCTCAAGCACCCCCGGCTACGAGCAGTACTTC. It encodes CATSSTPGYEQYF.